This T cell receptor beta chain was identified in a study of blood T cell repertoires in COVID-19. Original methodology: Cell counts per sample came from amplifying reference gene primers. Profiled with immunoSEQ multiplex PCR; TCRdb holds only in-frame clones, not every one. D and trimming come from the DNA, and the V and J calls and clone size come from that table. The sample records some 350,000 clones, roughly 86% being singletons. Only one count was recorded for this clone. Deletions cut 5 bases from V and 2 bases from J, with 16 bases between. The CDR3 spans 15 residues. CDR1 is WNHNN and CDR2 is SYGVQD in the germline V gene (reference sequence).

The receptor was derived from a human donor in a cohort sampled during active COVID-19. Material for sequencing was peripheral blood. The V and J genes are TRBV10-1 and TRBJ2-7; D is unresolved. In nucleotides, the CDR3 is TGCGCCAGCAGTCAAGGAGCAGATTTCCCCTACGAGCAGTACTTC. Amino acids: CASSQGADFPYEQYF.